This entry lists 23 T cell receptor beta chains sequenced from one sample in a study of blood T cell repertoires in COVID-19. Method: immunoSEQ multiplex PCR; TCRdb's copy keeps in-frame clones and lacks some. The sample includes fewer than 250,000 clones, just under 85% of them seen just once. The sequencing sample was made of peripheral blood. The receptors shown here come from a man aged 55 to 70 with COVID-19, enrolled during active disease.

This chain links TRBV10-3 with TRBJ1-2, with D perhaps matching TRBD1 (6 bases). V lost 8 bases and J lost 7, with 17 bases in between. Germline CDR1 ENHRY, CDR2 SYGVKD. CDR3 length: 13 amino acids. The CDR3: CAIGQMGNAGYTF. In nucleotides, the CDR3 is TGTGCCATCGGACAGATGGGGAATGCTGGCTACACCTTC.

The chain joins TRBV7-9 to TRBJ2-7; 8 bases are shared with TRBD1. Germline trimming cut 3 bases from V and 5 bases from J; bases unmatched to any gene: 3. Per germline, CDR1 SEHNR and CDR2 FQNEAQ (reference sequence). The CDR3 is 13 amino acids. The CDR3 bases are TGTGCCAGCAGCTTGGGACAGGCGAACGAGCAGTACTTC. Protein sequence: CASSLGQANEQYF.

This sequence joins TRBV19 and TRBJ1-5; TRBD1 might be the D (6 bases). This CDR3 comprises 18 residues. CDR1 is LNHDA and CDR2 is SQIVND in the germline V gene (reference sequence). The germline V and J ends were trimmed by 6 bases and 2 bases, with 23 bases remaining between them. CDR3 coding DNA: TGTGCCAGTAGGTCCCTGGGGGCAGTCAGCGACGGCAATCAGCCCCAGCATTTT. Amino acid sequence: CASRSLGAVSDGNQPQHF.

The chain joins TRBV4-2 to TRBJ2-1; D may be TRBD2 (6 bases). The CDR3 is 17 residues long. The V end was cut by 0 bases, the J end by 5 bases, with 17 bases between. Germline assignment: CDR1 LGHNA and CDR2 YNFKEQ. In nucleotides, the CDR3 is TGTGCCAGCAGCCAAGATGCAGCGGGCTCGCCGAACAATGAGCAGTTCTTC. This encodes CASSQDAAGSPNNEQFF.

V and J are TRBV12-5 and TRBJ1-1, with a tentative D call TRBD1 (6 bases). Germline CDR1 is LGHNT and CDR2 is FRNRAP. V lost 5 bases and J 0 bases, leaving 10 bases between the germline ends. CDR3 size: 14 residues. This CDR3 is CASGTDSMNTEAFF. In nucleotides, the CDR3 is TGTGCTAGTGGTACGGACAGCATGAACACTGAAGCTTTCTTT.

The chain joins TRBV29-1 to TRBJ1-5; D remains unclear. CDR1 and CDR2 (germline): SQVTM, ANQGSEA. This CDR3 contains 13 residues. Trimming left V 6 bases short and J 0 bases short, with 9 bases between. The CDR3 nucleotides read TGCAGCGTCGTTTTTAATAGCAATCAGCCCCAGCATTTT. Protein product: CSVVFNSNQPQHF.

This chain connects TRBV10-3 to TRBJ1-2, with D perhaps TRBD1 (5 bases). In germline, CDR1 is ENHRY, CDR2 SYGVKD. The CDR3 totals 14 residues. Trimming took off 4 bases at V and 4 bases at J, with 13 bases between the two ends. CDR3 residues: CAISGEGPPYGYTF. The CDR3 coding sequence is TGTGCCATCAGTGGGGAGGGGCCACCCTATGGCTACACCTTC.

CDR3 protein: CASSGRGTSGRWGGQFF. DNA for the CDR3: TGCGCCAGCAGCGGGAGAGGGACTAGCGGGAGATGGGGTGGGCAGTTCTTC. The genes are TRBV5-1 and TRBJ2-1, with TRBD2 matching over 14 bases. The CDR3 contains 17 residues. The ends lost 4 bases at V and 12 bases at J; junction bases unmatched: 15. Per germline, CDR1 SGHRS and CDR2 YFSETQ.

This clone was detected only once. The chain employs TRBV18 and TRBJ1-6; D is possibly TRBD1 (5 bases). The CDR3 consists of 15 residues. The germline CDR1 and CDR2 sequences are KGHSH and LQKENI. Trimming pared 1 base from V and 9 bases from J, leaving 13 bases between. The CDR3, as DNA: TGTGCCAGCTCACCACAGGTGGGGGGTAGTTCACCCCTCCACTTT. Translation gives CASSPQVGGSSPLHF.

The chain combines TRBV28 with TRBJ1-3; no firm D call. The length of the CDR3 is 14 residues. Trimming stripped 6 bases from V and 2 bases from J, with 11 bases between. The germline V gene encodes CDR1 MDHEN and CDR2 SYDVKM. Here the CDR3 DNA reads TGTGCCAGCAGGCGGACTATGGCTGGAAACACCATATATTTT. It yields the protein CASRRTMAGNTIYF.

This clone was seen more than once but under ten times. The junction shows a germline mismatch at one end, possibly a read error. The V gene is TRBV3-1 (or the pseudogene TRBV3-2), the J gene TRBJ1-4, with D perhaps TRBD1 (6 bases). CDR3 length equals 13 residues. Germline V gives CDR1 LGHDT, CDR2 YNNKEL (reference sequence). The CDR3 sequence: CASSQDPRDNRIF. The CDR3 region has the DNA TGTGCCAGCAGCCAAGATCCCAGGGACAACAGGATTTTT.

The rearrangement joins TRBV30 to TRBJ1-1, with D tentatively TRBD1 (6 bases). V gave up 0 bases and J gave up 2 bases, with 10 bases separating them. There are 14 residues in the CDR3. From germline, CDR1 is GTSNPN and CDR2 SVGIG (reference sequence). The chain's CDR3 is CAWSVKGGNTEAFF. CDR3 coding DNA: TGTGCCTGGAGTGTAAAAGGGGGAAACACTGAAGCTTTCTTT.

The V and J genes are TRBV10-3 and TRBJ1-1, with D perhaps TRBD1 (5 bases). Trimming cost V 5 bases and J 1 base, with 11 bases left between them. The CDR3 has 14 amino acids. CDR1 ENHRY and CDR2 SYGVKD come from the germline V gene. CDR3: CAISTAGKNTEAFF. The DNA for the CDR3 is TGTGCCATCAGTACGGCAGGGAAGAACACTGAAGCTTTCTTT.

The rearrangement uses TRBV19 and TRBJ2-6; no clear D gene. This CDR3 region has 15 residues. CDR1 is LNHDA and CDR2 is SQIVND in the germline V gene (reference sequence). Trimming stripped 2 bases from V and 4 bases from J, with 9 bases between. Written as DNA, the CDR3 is TGTGCCAGTAGTATAAGTGGGCCCGGGGCCAACGTCCTGACTTTC. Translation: CASSISGPGANVLTF.

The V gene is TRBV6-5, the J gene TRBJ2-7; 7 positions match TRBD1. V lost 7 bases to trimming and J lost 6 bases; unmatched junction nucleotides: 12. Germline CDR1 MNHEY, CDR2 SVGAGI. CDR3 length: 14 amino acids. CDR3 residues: CASNRDRLWPEQYF. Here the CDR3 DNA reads TGTGCCAGCAACCGGGACAGACTATGGCCCGAGCAGTACTTC.

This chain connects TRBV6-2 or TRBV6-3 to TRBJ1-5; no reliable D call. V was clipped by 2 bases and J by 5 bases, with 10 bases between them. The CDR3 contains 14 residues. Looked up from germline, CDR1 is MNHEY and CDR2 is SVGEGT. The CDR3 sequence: CASSYPGDYQPQHF. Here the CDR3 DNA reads TGTGCCAGCAGTTACCCGGGAGACTATCAGCCCCAGCATTTT.

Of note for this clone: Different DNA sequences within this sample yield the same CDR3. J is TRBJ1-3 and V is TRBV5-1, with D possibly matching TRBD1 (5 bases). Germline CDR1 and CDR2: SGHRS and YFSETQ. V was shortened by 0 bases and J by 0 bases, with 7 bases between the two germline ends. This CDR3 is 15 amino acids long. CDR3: CASSLGQSSGNTIYF. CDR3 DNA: TGCGCCAGCAGCTTGGGACAGAGCTCTGGAAACACCATATATTTT.

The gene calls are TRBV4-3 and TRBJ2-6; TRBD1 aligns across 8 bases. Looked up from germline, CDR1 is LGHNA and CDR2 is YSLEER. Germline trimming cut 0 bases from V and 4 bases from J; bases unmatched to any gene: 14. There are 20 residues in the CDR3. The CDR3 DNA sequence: TGCGCCAGCAGCCAAGAGGGGAGGACAGGGCCCCAGGGGGGGGCCAACGTCCTGACTTTC. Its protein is CASSQEGRTGPQGGANVLTF.

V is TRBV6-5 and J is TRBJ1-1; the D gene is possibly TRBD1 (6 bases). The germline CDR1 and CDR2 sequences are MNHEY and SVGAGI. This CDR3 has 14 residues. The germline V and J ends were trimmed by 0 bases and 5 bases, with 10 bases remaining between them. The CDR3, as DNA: TGTGCCAGCAGTTACTCGGGGGCAGGGACTGAAGCTTTCTTT. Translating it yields CASSYSGAGTEAFF.

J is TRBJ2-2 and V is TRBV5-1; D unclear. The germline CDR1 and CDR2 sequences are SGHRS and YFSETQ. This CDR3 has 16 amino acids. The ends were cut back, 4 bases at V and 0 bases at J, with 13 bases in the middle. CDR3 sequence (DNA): TGCGCCAGCAGCCCATTGGCAGGTTCGAACACCGGGGAGCTGTTTTTT. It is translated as CASSPLAGSNTGELFF.

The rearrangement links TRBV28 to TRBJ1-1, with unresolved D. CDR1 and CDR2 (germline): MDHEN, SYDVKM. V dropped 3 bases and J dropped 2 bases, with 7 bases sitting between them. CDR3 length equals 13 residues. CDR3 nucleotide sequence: TGTGCCAGCAGTTTTCGACATAACACTGAAGCTTTCTTT. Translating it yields CASSFRHNTEAFF.

In DNA form, the CDR3 reads TGTGCCAGCAGCGTGCGGGGCCAAGGGCCCCAGCATTTT. Residues: CASSVRGQGPQHF. The chain carries TRBV9 and TRBJ1-5; tentatively, D is TRBD1 (5 bases). CDR1 is SGDLS, CDR2 YYNGEE, per germline. Between the trimmed V and J ends, which lost 2 bases and 9 bases, there was a span of 12 bases. CDR3 length: 13 amino acids.

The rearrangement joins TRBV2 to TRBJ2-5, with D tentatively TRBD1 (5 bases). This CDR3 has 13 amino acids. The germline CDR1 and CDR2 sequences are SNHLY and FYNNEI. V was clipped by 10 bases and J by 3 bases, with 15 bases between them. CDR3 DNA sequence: TGTGCCACTTCGGACACTATTAAAGAGACCCAGTACTTC. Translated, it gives CATSDTIKETQYF.